Shown below are 8 T cell receptor beta chains from a single sample sequenced in a study of identical twins. TCRdb called the 5' RACE reads again in MiXCR, with one record for every CDR3 protein. The table records about 520,000 distinct CDR3 sequences, around 20% of them present only once. This sample was also put to use in a study of T cells expressing NK-cell markers.

The sample taken for sequencing was CD4+ T cells sorted from blood. Receptors originate from a woman in her late teens or twenties in good health.

This clonotype was detected many times. The rearrangement links TRBV7-2 to TRBJ2-1; 7 positions agree with TRBD2. In germline, CDR1 is SGHTA, CDR2 FQGNSA. CDR3 length equals 16 residues. Germline trimming cut 4 bases from V and 1 base from J; bases unmatched to any gene: 7. The CDR3 DNA sequence: TGTGCCAGCAGCTGGTTAGCGGGTTCGTCCTACAATGAGCAGTTCTTC. As protein: CASSWLAGSSYNEQFF.

This clonotype was detected only a few times. This chain joins TRBV20-1 and TRBJ2-7; 8 positions agree with TRBD2. The germline gives CDR1 DFQATT, CDR2 SNEGSKA (reference sequence). The CDR3 totals 12 residues. The DNA of the CDR3 is TGCAGCTTGCGGGCGGGAGGCTACGAGCAGTACTTC. It codes for CSLRAGGYEQYF.

The rearrangement uses TRBV5-1 and TRBJ2-1; D is undetermined. In germline, CDR1 is SGHRS, CDR2 YFSETQ. V was trimmed by 3 bases and J by 13 bases, leaving 14 bases between them. CDR3 length: 12 amino acids. The CDR3 protein is CASSSAGRTQFF. CDR3 bases: TGCGCCAGCAGCTCCGCCGGGCGTACTCAGTTCTTC.

The V gene is TRBV2, the J gene TRBJ2-2, with 8 bases that match TRBD2. CDR3 length: 14 residues. From germline, CDR1 is SNHLY and CDR2 FYNNEI. The J segment lost 5 bases and the V segment lost 6 bases, leaving 5 bases of the junction unmatched. The CDR3 here is CASRSGSGTGELFF. The CDR3 DNA sequence: TGTGCCAGCAGGAGCGGGAGCGGGACCGGGGAGCTGTTTTTT.

This clonotype was counted only a few times. The V and J genes are TRBV20-1 and TRBJ2-4; D unresolved. Trimming shortened V by 5 bases and J by 4 bases, and 6 bases separated the two germline ends. The V gene's germline CDR1 is DFQATT and CDR2 SNEGSKA (reference sequence). The CDR3 extends over 11 amino acids. CDR3 nucleotides: TGCAGTGCTCAAGGGAAAAACATTCAGTACTTC. Residues: CSAQGKNIQYF.

The chain has TRBV6-5 and TRBJ2-2; 7 bases line up with TRBD2. V was clipped by 2 bases and J by 0 bases; unmatched bases: 3. The CDR3 extends over 16 amino acids. Germline V gene data show CDR1 as MNHEY and CDR2 as SVGAGI. CDR3 amino acids: CASSYGRGTNTGELFF. In DNA form, the CDR3 reads TGTGCCAGCAGTTACGGGAGGGGCACGAACACCGGGGAGCTGTTTTTT.

This clonotype has more than one count but fewer than ten. This rearrangement joins TRBV12-3 or TRBV12-4 to TRBJ1-1, with TRBD1 identical over 7 bases. The J segment lost 0 bases and the V segment lost 7 bases, leaving 8 bases of the junction unmatched. This CDR3 has 15 amino acids. The CDR3: CASKITTGVNTEAFF. The CDR3 bases are TGTGCCAGCAAAATAACAACAGGGGTGAACACTGAAGCTTTCTTT.

This chain connects TRBV20-1 to TRBJ2-6; 7 bases agree with TRBD2. With V trimmed by 6 bases and J by 2 bases, 10 bases remained unmatched. This CDR3 has 16 amino acids. CDR1 and CDR2 (germline): DFQATT, SNEGSKA (reference sequence). Written as DNA, the CDR3 is TGCAGTGCCCATGAGGGAGGGAAAGCTGGGGCCAACGTCCTGACTTTC. It yields the protein CSAHEGGKAGANVLTF.